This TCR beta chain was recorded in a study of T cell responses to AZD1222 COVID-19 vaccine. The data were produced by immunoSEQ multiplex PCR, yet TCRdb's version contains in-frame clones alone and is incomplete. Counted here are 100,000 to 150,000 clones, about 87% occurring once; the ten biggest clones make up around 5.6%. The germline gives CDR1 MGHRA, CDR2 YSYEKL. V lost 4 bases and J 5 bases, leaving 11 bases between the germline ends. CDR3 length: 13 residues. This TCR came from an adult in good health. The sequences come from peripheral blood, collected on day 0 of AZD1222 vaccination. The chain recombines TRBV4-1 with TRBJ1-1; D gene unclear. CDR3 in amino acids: CASSLDRETEAFF. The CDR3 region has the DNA TGCGCCAGCAGCCTAGACCGGGAAACTGAAGCTTTCTTT.